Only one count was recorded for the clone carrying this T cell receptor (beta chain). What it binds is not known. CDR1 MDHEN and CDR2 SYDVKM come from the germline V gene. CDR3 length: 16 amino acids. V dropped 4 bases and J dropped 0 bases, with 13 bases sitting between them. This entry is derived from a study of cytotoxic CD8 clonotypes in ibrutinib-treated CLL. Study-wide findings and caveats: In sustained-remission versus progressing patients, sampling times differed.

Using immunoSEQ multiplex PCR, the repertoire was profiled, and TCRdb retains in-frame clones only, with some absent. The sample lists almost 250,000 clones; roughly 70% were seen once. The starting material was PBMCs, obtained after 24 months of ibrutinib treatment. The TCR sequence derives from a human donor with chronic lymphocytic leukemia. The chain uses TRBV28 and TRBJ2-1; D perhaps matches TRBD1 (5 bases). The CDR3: CASSSQGSSSYNEQFF. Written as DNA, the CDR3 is TGTGCCAGCAGTTCCCAGGGCTCCAGCTCCTACAATGAGCAGTTCTTC.